The clone carrying this T cell receptor beta chain was detected only a few times. What it binds is not known. Absence of ophthalmopathy progression within 18 months defined stable Graves' hyperthyroidism. Aged 18 to 65, the patients had hyperthyroidism that was newly diagnosed and had lasted under 2 months. The record originates from a study of T cells in Graves' hyperthyroidism and ophthalmopathy. Study summary: The authors collected peripheral blood at initial diagnosis, before any treatment. Study-level points and caveats: Most clonotypes expanded in thyroid above 0.001 were likewise present in blood.

Authors of the study amplified TCR beta CDR3 regions from RNA transcripts. TCR CDR3 regions were first amplified by RT-PCR with HTBI primers. TCRdb re-derived calls from the multiplex PCR reads in MiXCR, one entry per CDR3 protein. The sample yields more than 650,000 distinct CDR3 sequences, 14% seen once. The sequence derives from a woman younger than 30 with Graves' hyperthyroidism. Material: blood.

CDR3 loop: CASSRNQGAETQYF. The DNA for the CDR3 is TGTGCCAGCAGCCGGAACCAGGGAGCGGAGACCCAGTACTTC. This sequence joins TRBV3-1 and TRBJ2-5; the D gene could be TRBD1 or TRBD2 (5 bases each). Germline V gene lookup returns CDR1 LGHDT and CDR2 YNNKEL (reference sequence). The CDR3 extends over 14 amino acids. Deletions cut 4 bases from V and 5 bases from J, with 14 bases between.